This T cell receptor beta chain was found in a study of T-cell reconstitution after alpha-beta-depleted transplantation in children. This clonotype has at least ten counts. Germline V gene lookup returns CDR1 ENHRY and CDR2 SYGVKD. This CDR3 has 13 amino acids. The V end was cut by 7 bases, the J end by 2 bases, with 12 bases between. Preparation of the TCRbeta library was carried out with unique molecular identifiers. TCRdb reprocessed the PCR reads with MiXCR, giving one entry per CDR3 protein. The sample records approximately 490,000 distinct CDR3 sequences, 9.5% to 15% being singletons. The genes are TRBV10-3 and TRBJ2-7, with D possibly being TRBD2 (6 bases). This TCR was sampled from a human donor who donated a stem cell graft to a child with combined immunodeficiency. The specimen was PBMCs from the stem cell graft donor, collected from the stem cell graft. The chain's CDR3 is CAIMGTLPYEQYF. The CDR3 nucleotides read TGTGCCATCATGGGGACTCTACCCTACGAGCAGTACTTC.